The 30 T cell receptor beta chains below were found in one sample sequenced in a study of shared clonotypes between healthy human individuals. Clones were sequenced by immunoSEQ multiplex PCR, and TCRdb holds only the in-frame ones, with some missing. The table shows 1.4 million to 1.5 million clones, with 95% to 97% occurring only once. Sequencing used naive CD4+ T cells sorted from blood. Subset: CD45RA+ positively selected. All receptors come from a man in his thirties or forties in good health.

In its sample, this clone was seen once. The chain links TRBV28 to TRBJ2-7; D gene uncertain. From germline, CDR1 is MDHEN and CDR2 SYDVKM. V lost 3 bases and J 5 bases, leaving 17 bases between the germline ends. The length of the CDR3 is 15 residues. The CDR3, as DNA: TGTGCCAGCAGTTTCCGCCAGGTTGGTGGGGACGAGCAGTACTTC. It is translated as CASSFRQVGGDEQYF.

V gene TRBV25-1 combines with J gene TRBJ1-1; the match to TRBD1 covers 7 bases. CDR1 is MGHDK and CDR2 is SYGVNS in the germline V gene. There are 13 residues in the CDR3. With 4 bases clipped from V and 8 bases from J, the junction kept 7 bases outside the gene matches. CDR3 in DNA: TGTGCCAGCAGTGTACTTCACAGGGGAGAAGCTTTCTTT. Translating gives CASSVLHRGEAFF.

The chain recombines TRBV6-1 with TRBJ2-2; D may be TRBD1 (6 bases). V was pared by 7 bases and J by 4 bases, with 16 bases between. The CDR3 is made up of 15 amino acids. Germline CDR1 MNHNS, CDR2 SASEGT. Written as DNA, the CDR3 is TGTGCCAGCATTTTCGTAGTCAGGGGCACCGGGGAGCTGTTTTTT. Translating gives CASIFVVRGTGELFF.

This clone was seen just once. V and J are TRBV28 and TRBJ2-3, with 11 bases identical to TRBD2. CDR3 size: 18 residues. CDR1 MDHEN and CDR2 SYDVKM come from the germline V gene. V was clipped by 2 bases and J by 3 bases; unmatched bases: 10. This chain's CDR3 is CASSLTWPSGRPTDTQYF. The CDR3 nucleotides read TGTGCCAGCAGTTTAACATGGCCTAGCGGGAGGCCGACAGATACGCAGTATTTT. Variable domain in full (rest from reference TRBV28 and TRBJ2-3): DVKVTQSSRYLVKRTGEKVFLECVQDMDHENMFWYRQDPGLGLRLIYFSYDVKMKEKGDIPEGYSVSREKKERFSLILESASTNQTSMYLCASSLTWPSGRPTDTQYFGPGTRLTVL.

Comment on this clone: Other DNA sequences from this sample encode an identical CDR3 as well. This chain uses TRBV18 with TRBJ1-5; 10 bases are shared with TRBD1. The germline CDR1 and CDR2 sequences are KGHSH and LQKENI. V shed 3 bases, J shed 5 bases, and the junction held 1 base outside the gene matches. The CDR3 is made up of 14 amino acids. The CDR3 DNA sequence: TGTGCCAGCTCACCCGGGACAGGGGATCAGCCCCAGCATTTT. Its protein product is CASSPGTGDQPQHF.

Comments on this clone: The same CDR3 can be traced to other DNA sequences in this sample. The chain recombines TRBV5-4 with TRBJ1-5, with D tentatively TRBD1 (5 bases). CDR1 is SGHNT, CDR2 YYREEE, per germline (reference sequence). Deletions cut 0 bases from V and 3 bases from J, with 10 bases between. The length of the CDR3 is 15 residues. The CDR3 coding sequence is TGTGCCAGCAGCTTGGCCGGAGGGGCCAATCAGCCCCAGCATTTT. Encoded protein: CASSLAGGANQPQHF.

The chain carries TRBV30 and TRBJ2-5; D is undetermined. Deletions cut 0 bases from V and 5 bases from J, with 16 bases between. This CDR3 comprises 15 residues. From germline, CDR1 is GTSNPN and CDR2 SVGIG (reference sequence). The CDR3 reads CAWSVAPWVVETQYF. The DNA for the CDR3 is TGTGCCTGGAGTGTAGCCCCCTGGGTGGTGGAGACCCAGTACTTC.

About this clone itself: The same CDR3 is also encoded by other DNA sequences in this sample. The rearrangement uses TRBV6-5 and TRBJ2-7; TRBD2 might be the D (5 bases). The CDR3 totals 11 residues. Germline V lookup: CDR1 MNHEY, CDR2 SVGAGI. V lost 5 bases, J lost 7 bases, and 9 bases lay in between. Here the CDR3 reads CASSTPGEQYF. The CDR3 bases are TGTGCCAGCAGTACTCCGGGAGAGCAGTACTTC.

For the CDR3, the DNA is TGCGCCAGCAGTTCACGGGTAGGGGTTAATGAGCAGTTCTTC. Its protein product is CASSSRVGVNEQFF. This chain joins TRBV10-1 and TRBJ2-1, with D tentatively TRBD1 (5 bases). Germline V lookup: CDR1 WNHNN, CDR2 SYGVQD (reference sequence). The CDR3 loop spans 14 amino acids. Deletions cut 5 bases from V and 7 bases from J, with 15 bases between.

V and J are TRBV11-2 and TRBJ2-7; 13 nucleotides match TRBD2. Germline V lookup: CDR1 SGHAT, CDR2 FQNNGV. J gave up 4 bases and V 5 bases, and 2 bases lay outside the gene matches. This CDR3 is built from 14 residues. In nucleotides, the CDR3 is TGTGCCAGCAGCCGGACTAGCGGGAGTTACGAGCAGTACTTC. Its translation: CASSRTSGSYEQYF.

This clone was seen a few times. This chain joins TRBV6-5 and TRBJ1-2; D perhaps matches TRBD1 (5 bases). Trimming stripped 5 bases from V and 5 bases from J, with 15 bases between. CDR1 is MNHEY and CDR2 is SVGAGI in the germline V gene. This CDR3 is built from 14 residues. The CDR3 DNA is TGTGCCAGCAGTCTCAACAAGAGGGGATATGGCTACACCTTC. The encoded protein is CASSLNKRGYGYTF.

This clone turned up a few times. V usage is TRBV18 and J usage is TRBJ1-1; no reliable D call. The CDR3 runs to 11 residues. CDR1 KGHSH and CDR2 LQKENI come from the germline V gene. Trimming left V 6 bases short and J 11 bases short, with 13 bases between. CDR3 sequence (DNA): TGTGCCAGCTCGCTCGACAACGCCGCTTTCTTT. Its translation: CASSLDNAAFF. The full variable domain, rest sourced from reference TRBV18 and TRBJ1-1, is NAGVMQNPRHLVRRRGQEARLRCSPMKGHSHVYWYRQLPEEGLKFMVYLQKENIIDESGMPKERFSAEFPKEGPSILRIQQVVRGDSAAYFCASSLDNAAFFGQGTRLTVV.

V and J are TRBV11-2 and TRBJ2-1; D remains unclear. Trimming stripped 1 base from V and 7 bases from J, with 8 bases between. The CDR3 totals 13 residues. Germline V gives CDR1 SGHAT, CDR2 FQNNGV. The CDR3 sequence is CASSLAVRNEQFF. The DNA for the CDR3 is TGTGCCAGCAGCTTAGCGGTGAGAAATGAGCAGTTCTTC.

This clone occurred a few times. At the DNA level, this CDR3 is encoded by other sequences in the same sample as well. The rearrangement uses TRBV9 and TRBJ2-3; maybe TRBD2 (6 bases). Trimming took 0 bases from V and 0 from J, leaving 8 bases between them. The CDR3 contains 15 residues. Germline CDR1 is SGDLS and CDR2 is YYNGEE. CDR3 in amino acids: CASSVGLASTDTQYF. The CDR3 bases are TGTGCCAGCAGCGTAGGCCTAGCGAGCACAGATACGCAGTATTTT. The entire variable domain, with the rest obtained from reference TRBV9 and TRBJ2-3, is as follows: DSGVTQTPKHLITATGQRVTLRCSPRSGDLSVYWYQQSLDQGLQFLIQYYNGEERAKGNILERFSAQQFPDLHSELNLSSLELGDSALYFCASSVGLASTDTQYFGPGTRLTVL.

The chain employs TRBV28 and TRBJ1-1, with TRBD1 identical over 9 bases. The trim removed 2 bases at V and 11 bases at J, leaving 12 bases unmatched. CDR1 is MDHEN, CDR2 SYDVKM, per germline. This CDR3 is 15 amino acids long. The CDR3 DNA is TGTGCCAGCAGTTTAGTTGGTGGAGGGACAGGGAGGGCTTTCTTT. Its protein is CASSLVGGGTGRAFF.

The V call is TRBV28, the J call TRBJ2-5, with D perhaps being TRBD1 or TRBD2 (5 bases each). This CDR3 is built from 14 residues. Germline CDR1 is MDHEN and CDR2 is SYDVKM. V was cut by 4 bases and J by 5 bases, with 14 bases left in between. DNA for the CDR3: TGTGCCAGCAGTTCCCCCTGGGGGTCGGAGACCCAGTACTTC. Residues: CASSSPWGSETQYF. Filled out from reference TRBV28 and TRBJ2-5, the complete variable domain reads DVKVTQSSRYLVKRTGEKVFLECVQDMDHENMFWYRQDPGLGLRLIYFSYDVKMKEKGDIPEGYSVSREKKERFSLILESASTNQTSMYLCASSSPWGSETQYFGPGTRLLVL.

The rearrangement links TRBV27 to TRBJ2-3, with D possibly called TRBD1 or TRBD2 (5 bases each). V was shortened by 5 bases and J by 6 bases, with 18 bases between the two germline ends. There are 15 residues in the CDR3. Germline CDR1 reads MNHEY; CDR2 reads SMNVEV (reference sequence). CDR3 region: CASSRAASGADTQYF. The CDR3 nucleotides read TGTGCCAGCAGTCGAGCGGCCTCCGGGGCGGATACGCAGTATTTT.

The J gene is TRBJ2-2, the V gene TRBV29-1; D might be TRBD2 (5 bases). The ends were cut back, 5 bases at V and 4 bases at J, with 14 bases in the middle. The CDR3 sequence is 14 residues long. In germline, CDR1 is SQVTM, CDR2 ANQGSEA. CDR3 loop: CSVPSSRGTGELFF. The CDR3 nucleotides read TGCAGCGTTCCTAGCTCTCGTGGCACCGGGGAGCTGTTTTTT.

CDR3 nucleotides: TGTGCCAGCAGCATTGGGGGCGCTGAAGCTTTCTTT. Protein sequence: CASSIGGAEAFF. The gene calls are TRBV6-5 and TRBJ1-1; the D gene is possibly TRBD1 (6 bases). V lost 6 bases, J lost 6 bases, and 11 bases lay in between. The CDR3 loop spans 12 amino acids. Germline V gene lookup returns CDR1 MNHEY and CDR2 SVGAGI.

The chain recombines TRBV7-2 with TRBJ2-3; D gene uncertain. CDR1 is SGHTA, CDR2 FQGNSA, per germline. CDR3 length: 14 amino acids. The V end lost 7 bases, the J end lost 0 bases, and 11 bases lay between the germline ends. CDR3 in DNA: TGTGCCAGCATCGCGACCCGTAGCACAGATACGCAGTATTTT. This translates into CASIATRSTDTQYF.

The rearrangement joins TRBV5-4 to TRBJ2-1; D might be TRBD1 or TRBD2, each matching 5 bases. With 4 bases removed from V and 14 bases from J, the gap between germline ends came to 16 bases. The CDR3 sequence is 12 residues long. Germline values: CDR1 SGHNT, CDR2 YYREEE (reference sequence). Here the CDR3 reads CASSTRGRPEFF. The CDR3 DNA sequence: TGTGCCAGCAGCACACGGGGACGACCAGAGTTCTTC. Full variable domain (remainder filled in from reference TRBV5-4 and TRBJ2-1): ETGVTQSPTHLIKTRGQQVTLRCSSQSGHNTVSWYQQALGQGPQFIFQYYREEENGRGNFPPRFSGLQFPNYSSELNVNALELDDSALYLCASSTRGRPEFFGPGTRLTVL.

V usage is TRBV4-1 and J usage is TRBJ2-3; 11 bases align to TRBD2. The length of the CDR3 is 18 residues. Germline CDR1 MGHRA, CDR2 YSYEKL. Trimming cost V 1 base and J 10 bases; bases outside gene matches: 16. The CDR3 region is CASSQAQPGLAGGSAQYF. The CDR3 nucleotides read TGCGCCAGCAGCCAAGCTCAACCGGGGCTAGCGGGAGGTTCAGCGCAGTATTTT.

The sample holds one count of this clone. The rearrangement uses TRBV7-9 and TRBJ1-1, with TRBD1 identical over 8 bases. V lost 5 bases, J lost 3 bases, and 8 bases stayed unmatched. Per germline, CDR1 SEHNR and CDR2 FQNEAQ (reference sequence). This CDR3 has 15 amino acids. CDR3 sequence reads: CASSLGQGWDTEAFF. CDR3 DNA: TGTGCCAGCAGCCTAGGACAGGGTTGGGACACTGAAGCTTTCTTT. Based on the CDR3 plus reference TRBV7-9 and TRBJ1-1, the full variable domain is DTGVSQNPRHKITKRGQNVTFRCDPISEHNRLYWYRQTLGQGPEFLTYFQNEAQLEKSRLLSDRFSAERPKGSFSTLEIQRTEQGDSAMYLCASSLGQGWDTEAFFGQGTRLTVV.

Note on this clone: This sample includes further DNA sequences coding for the same CDR3. The chain links TRBV18 to TRBJ2-7; D not resolved. V was trimmed by 5 bases and J by 3 bases, leaving 5 bases between them. Germline-derived CDR1 and CDR2 are KGHSH and LQKENI. This CDR3 has 11 amino acids. The CDR3 loop is CASSGDYEQYF. The DNA for the CDR3 is TGTGCCAGCTCAGGAGACTACGAGCAGTACTTC.

In nucleotides, the CDR3 is TGTGCCAGCTCACCATCGTTCGGGGGGGGGAATCAGCCCCAGCATTTT. Translation: CASSPSFGGGNQPQHF. The rearrangement links TRBV18 to TRBJ1-5; a possible D gene is TRBD1 (5 bases). The germline V gene encodes CDR1 KGHSH and CDR2 LQKENI. V was trimmed by 2 bases and J by 4 bases, leaving 15 bases between them. This CDR3 spans 16 amino acids.

This rearrangement joins TRBV11-2 to TRBJ2-2, with unresolved D. The germline V gene has CDR1 SGHAT and CDR2 FQNNGV. This CDR3 region has 15 residues. Trimming stripped 5 bases from V and 4 bases from J, with 14 bases between. Written as DNA, the CDR3 is TGTGCCAGCAGCCAAATAAACCAACTCACCGGGGAGCTGTTTTTT. This encodes CASSQINQLTGELFF.

This chain uses TRBV4-1 with TRBJ2-2; 9 nucleotides align to TRBD1. This CDR3 has 18 amino acids. The V segment lost 2 bases and the J segment 1 base; nucleotides outside the gene matches: 8. Germline CDR1 and CDR2: MGHRA and YSYEKL. CDR3 amino acids: CASSQRRPGQGNTGELFF. In nucleotides, the CDR3 is TGCGCCAGCAGCCAACGACGACCGGGACAGGGGAACACCGGGGAGCTGTTTTTT.

The genes are TRBV18 and TRBJ2-1; D unresolved. V shed 1 base and J shed 6 bases, with 10 bases lying between them. Germline V lookup: CDR1 KGHSH, CDR2 LQKENI. The CDR3 has 14 amino acids. In DNA form, the CDR3 reads TGTGCCAGCTCACCACAGGGTATCCCCAATGAGCAGTTCTTC. Protein sequence: CASSPQGIPNEQFF. Using reference TRBV18 and TRBJ2-1 for the parts outside the CDR3, the full variable domain is NAGVMQNPRHLVRRRGQEARLRCSPMKGHSHVYWYRQLPEEGLKFMVYLQKENIIDESGMPKERFSAEFPKEGPSILRIQQVVRGDSAAYFCASSPQGIPNEQFFGPGTRLTVL.

V is TRBV10-2 and J is TRBJ2-7; 10 bases fit TRBD2. Germline CDR1 reads WSHSY; CDR2 reads SAAADI. J lost 6 bases, V lost 2 bases, and 13 bases had no gene match. This CDR3 has 17 amino acids. CDR3 loop: CASSEAGAGGWDGEQYF. DNA of the CDR3: TGCGCCAGCAGTGAGGCGGGAGCGGGAGGGTGGGACGGCGAGCAGTACTTC.

The chain recombines TRBV7-8 with TRBJ2-3, with D unresolved. Germline assignment: CDR1 SGHVS and CDR2 FQNEAQ. This CDR3 is built from 15 residues. Trimming pared 6 bases from V and 2 bases from J, leaving 15 bases between. Written as DNA, the CDR3 is TGTGCCAGCAGTTCTAGGGTTGGGGACACAGATACGCAGTATTTT. It is translated as CASSSRVGDTDTQYF.